This is a list of T cell receptor beta chains from one sample in a study of molecular identifiers for immune sequencing clone quantification. TCRdb redid the calling of the PCR reads with MiXCR, one entry per CDR3 protein. This sample carries roughly 50,000 distinct CDR3 sequences, under 30% of them seen once, and the ten largest clones take under 2%. Sequencing was performed on naive CD8+ T cells from blood, with Jurkat cell RNA spiked in. These TCRs come from a human donor in good health. Some libraries in this study had Jurkat cell RNA spiked in. Each CDR3 is given with its conserved first and last residue. A D gene is named only where the DNA matches it firmly. Expanded clones are given a class, and other clones once, few, many or no size at all.

d_gene,len,abundance,v_gene,j_gene,CDR3aa,CDR3nt
TRBD2,15,many,TRBV27,TRBJ2-3,CASSKLAGGTDTQYF,TGTGCCAGCAGCAAACTAGCGGGGGGCACAGATACGCAGTATTTT
NA,16,many,TRBV4-1,TRBJ2-3,CASSQGATPSTDTQYF,TGCGCCAGCAGCCAAGGGGCTACGCCTAGCACAGATACGCAGTATTTT
TRBD2,17,many,TRBV12-3/TRBV12-4,TRBJ2-1,CASSFPQSGSLRNEQFF,TGTGCCAGCAGTTTCCCGCAGAGCGGGAGCCTTAGGAATGAGCAGTTCTTC
NA,14,many,TRBV7-9,TRBJ1-1,CASSTIGSPNGAFF,TGTGCCAGCAGCACTATTGGGAGCCCGAACGGGGCTTTCTTT
NA,18,NA,TRBV4-1,TRBJ2-7,CASSQMGGRGASSYEQYF,TGCGCCAGCAGCCAGATGGGGGGCAGGGGTGCTAGCTCCTACGAGCAGTACTTC
NA,13,many,TRBV24-1,TRBJ2-2,CATSPSVSGELFF,TGTGCCACCAGTCCGAGTGTTAGCGGGGAGCTGTTTTTT
NA,12,many,TRBV25-1,TRBJ2-1,CASSGGNNEQFF,TGTGCCAGCAGTGGGGGTAACAATGAGCAGTTCTTC
NA,16,NA,TRBV5-3,TRBJ2-4,CASSKTTGRTKNIQHF,TGTGCCAGCAGCAAAACGACAGGGAGGACCAAAAACATTCAGCACTTC
NA,12,many,TRBV2,TRBJ2-2,CASSERLVELFF,TGTGCCAGCAGCGAACGACTAGTGGAGCTGTTTTTT
NA,12,many,TRBV7-9,TRBJ2-3,CASSQIPDTQYF,TGTGCCAGCAGCCAAATCCCAGATACGCAGTATTTT
TRBD2,17,many,TRBV12-3/TRBV12-4,TRBJ2-3,CASSSPRTSGGADTQYF,TGTGCCAGCAGTTCTCCTCGGACTAGCGGGGGGGCAGATACGCAGTATTTT
NA,14,many,TRBV27,TRBJ2-7,CASSLSGRVYEQYF,TGTGCCAGCAGTTTATCAGGCAGGGTCTACGAGCAGTACTTC
TRBD1,16,many,TRBV3-1,TRBJ2-4,CASSPQGAIGKNIQYF,TGTGCCAGCAGCCCACAGGGGGCAATAGGCAAAAACATTCAGTACTTC
TRBD2,17,many,TRBV6-5,TRBJ2-1,CASSYPPLRGGYNEQFF,TGTGCCAGCAGTTACCCGCCTTTGCGGGGGGGGTACAATGAGCAGTTCTTC
NA,13,many,TRBV6-5,TRBJ1-1,CASSSRSYTEAFF,TGTGCCAGCAGTTCTCGGTCTTATACTGAAGCTTTCTTT
TRBD1,15,few,TRBV27,TRBJ1-5,CASSPRTGLIQPQHF,TGTGCCAGCAGTCCCAGGACAGGGCTTATTCAGCCCCAGCATTTT
NA,13,NA,TRBV27,TRBJ1-1,CASSLRGGAPALF,TGTGCCAGCAGTTTACGAGGGGGGGCTCCAGCTCTCTTT
NA,14,medium-sized,TRBV7-2,TRBJ2-1,CASSLRQLYNEQFF,TGTGCCAGCAGCTTAAGACAGCTCTACAATGAGCAGTTCTTC
TRBD2,20,many,TRBV27,TRBJ2-7,CASSLSFTRGTSGFSYEQYF,TGTGCCAGCAGTTTATCCTTTACACGCGGGACTAGCGGGTTCTCCTACGAGCAGTACTTC
NA,15,many,TRBV9,TRBJ1-1,CASSVGAPMNTEAFF,TGTGCCAGCAGCGTAGGGGCACCCATGAACACTGAAGCTTTCTTT
NA,14,few,TRBV7-9,TRBJ2-2,CASTSAGDTGELFF,TGTGCCAGCACCTCGGCTGGTGACACCGGGGAGCTGTTTTTT
NA,14,many,TRBV5-6,TRBJ1-1,CASSFGAMNTEAFF,TGTGCCAGCAGCTTCGGGGCCATGAACACTGAAGCTTTCTTT
NA,15,many,TRBV25-1,TRBJ2-7,CASSEFKQGGHEQYF,TGTGCCAGCAGTGAATTTAAACAGGGCGGCCACGAGCAGTACTTC
TRBD1,16,many,TRBV20-1,TRBJ1-5,CSATGTEPYSNQPQHF,TGCAGTGCTACCGGGACAGAGCCCTATAGCAATCAGCCCCAGCATTTT
NA,13,many,TRBV20-1,TRBJ2-1,CSAPPQPYNEQFF,TGCAGTGCTCCCCCCCAGCCCTACAATGAGCAGTTCTTC
NA,11,many,TRBV29-1,TRBJ2-2,CSVVLTGELFF,TGCAGCGTTGTACTCACCGGGGAGCTGTTTTTT
TRBD1,14,many,TRBV20-1,TRBJ1-5,CSALDRASNQPQHF,TGCAGTGCTTTGGACAGGGCGAGCAATCAGCCCCAGCATTTT
TRBD1,14,many,TRBV7-9,TRBJ2-7,CASSLSGQGPEQYF,TGTGCCAGCAGCTTATCGGGACAGGGGCCCGAGCAGTACTTC
NA,11,many,TRBV10-1,TRBJ2-2,CASSESGELFF,TGCGCCAGCAGTGAGTCCGGGGAGCTGTTTTTT
NA,13,many,TRBV14,TRBJ2-7,CASSYGRTYEQYF,TGTGCCAGCAGCTATGGACGCACCTACGAGCAGTACTTC
NA,13,many,TRBV7-9,TRBJ2-2,CASSHLNTGELFF,TGTGCCAGCAGTCACCTGAACACCGGGGAGCTGTTTTTT
TRBD2,15,many,TRBV6-5,TRBJ2-3,CASSWLTSGRDTQYF,TGTGCCAGCAGTTGGTTGACTAGCGGGAGGGATACGCAGTATTTT
NA,11,many,TRBV12-3/TRBV12-4,TRBJ2-3,CASSPADTQYF,TGTGCCAGCAGCCCGGCTGATACGCAGTATTTT
TRBD1,17,many,TRBV2,TRBJ1-1,CAGRPTGVSFMNTEAFF,TGTGCCGGGAGGCCGACAGGGGTATCCTTTATGAACACTGAAGCTTTCTTT
NA,19,NA,TRBV7-9,TRBJ2-1,CASSPDGLSRGLAYHEPFF,TGTGCCAGCAGCCCAGATGGCCTAAGTCGAGGCCTGGCCTACCATGAGCCGTTCTTC
NA,13,NA,TRBV5-1,TRBJ1-1,CSSSLLGVNEAFF,TGCTCCAGCAGCTTGCTCGGCGTAAATGAAGCTTTCTTT
TRBD2,15,many,TRBV5-1,TRBJ2-5,CASGPGTSGGETQYF,TGCGCCAGCGGACCCGGGACTAGCGGGGGAGAGACCCAGTACTTC
TRBD2,15,many,TRBV4-2,TRBJ2-7,CASSPPRGGPHEQYF,TGTGCCAGCAGCCCCCCCCGGGGGGGACCCCACGAGCAGTACTTC
NA,13,many,TRBV12-5,TRBJ2-3,CASGAFGEDTQYF,TGTGCTAGTGGTGCCTTTGGGGAAGATACGCAGTATTTT
NA,15,NA,TRBV5-4,TRBJ2-3,CASSPPWAELDTQYF,TGTGCCAGCAGCCCCCCCTGGGCCGAGTTAGATACGCAGTATTTT
NA,12,NA,TRBV9,TRBJ2-5,CASSTGAETQYF,TGTGCCAGCAGCACAGGTGCAGAGACCCAGTACTTC
NA,15,many,TRBV6-2/TRBV6-3,TRBJ1-5,CASSSLQYSNQPQHF,TGTGCCAGCAGTTCGCTACAGTATAGCAATCAGCCCCAGCATTTT
NA,14,NA,TRBV6-2/TRBV6-3,TRBJ2-4,CASSSAGHPNIQYF,TGTGCCAGCAGTAGTGCCGGGCACCCCAACATTCAGTACTTC